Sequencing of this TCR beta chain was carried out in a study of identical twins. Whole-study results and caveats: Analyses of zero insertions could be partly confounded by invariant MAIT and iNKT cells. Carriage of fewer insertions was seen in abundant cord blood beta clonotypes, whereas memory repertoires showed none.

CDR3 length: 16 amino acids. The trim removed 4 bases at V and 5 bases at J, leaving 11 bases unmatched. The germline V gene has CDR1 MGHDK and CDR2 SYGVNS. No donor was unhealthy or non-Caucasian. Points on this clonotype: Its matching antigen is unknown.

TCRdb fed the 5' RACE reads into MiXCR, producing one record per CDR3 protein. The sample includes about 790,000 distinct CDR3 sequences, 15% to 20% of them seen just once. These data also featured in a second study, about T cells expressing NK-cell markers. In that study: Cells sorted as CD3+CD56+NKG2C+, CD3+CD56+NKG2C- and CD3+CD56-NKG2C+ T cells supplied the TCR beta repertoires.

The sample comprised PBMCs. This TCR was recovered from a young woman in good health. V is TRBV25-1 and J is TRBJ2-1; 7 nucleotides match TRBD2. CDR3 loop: CASSGPMGGSNNEQFF. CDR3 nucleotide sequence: TGTGCCAGCAGTGGACCTATGGGCGGGAGCAACAATGAGCAGTTCTTC.